The 32 T cell receptor beta chains given below trace back to one sample, sequenced in a study of cytomegalovirus exposure and HLA in healthy donors. This table comes from immunoSEQ multiplex PCR, and its TCRdb copy is limited to in-frame clones, with some not included. The repertoire holds some 260,000 clones, with 90% as singletons. Sequenced sample: PBMCs. Source of these receptors: a woman aged 30 to 39 in good health and CMV-seronegative.

This chain uses TRBV6-1 with TRBJ2-1; 8 positions match TRBD1. This CDR3 has 14 residues. The V gene's germline CDR1 is MNHNS and CDR2 SASEGT. With 11 bases clipped from V and 7 bases from J, the junction kept 13 bases outside the gene matches. The CDR3 DNA reads TGTGCCTCCCGAGAGGGACAGGTGAGGAATGAGCAGTTCTTC. It encodes CASREGQVRNEQFF.

V usage is TRBV25-1 and J usage is TRBJ2-7; D unresolved. The CDR3 runs to 12 residues. V gave up 4 bases and J gave up 2 bases, with 6 bases separating them. The germline V gene encodes CDR1 MGHDK and CDR2 SYGVNS. CDR3 region: CASSAHPYEQYF. Written as DNA, the CDR3 is TGTGCCAGCAGTGCTCATCCCTACGAGCAGTACTTC.

The rearrangement joins TRBV6-1 to TRBJ1-5; the D gene is possibly TRBD1 (5 bases). Germline CDR1 and CDR2: MNHNS and SASEGT. The CDR3 contains 15 residues. V was pared by 6 bases and J by 0 bases, with 12 bases between. This CDR3 reads CASRVGQASNQPQHF. CDR3 bases: TGTGCCAGCAGGGTAGGACAAGCTAGCAATCAGCCCCAGCATTTT.

The chain employs TRBV9 and TRBJ2-7; D ambiguous. Germline CDR1 reads SGDLS; CDR2 reads YYNGEE. The CDR3 runs 15 residues. V was cut by 0 bases and J by 2 bases, with 12 bases left in between. The CDR3 DNA follows: TGTGCCAGCAGCGTAGATCTTGGGTTTCCCTACGAGCAGTACTTC. Translating it yields CASSVDLGFPYEQYF.

CDR3 DNA: TGTGCCAGCAGCTCGCGTAGTAATGAGCAGTTCTTC. It specifies CASSSRSNEQFF. The chain is built from TRBV5-4 and TRBJ2-1; no clear D. V lost 3 bases and J lost 7, with 8 bases in between. The V gene's germline CDR1 is SGHNT and CDR2 YYREEE (reference sequence). The length of the CDR3 is 12 residues.

The gene calls are TRBV28 and TRBJ1-5; 8 bases map to TRBD1. The length of the CDR3 is 14 residues. Germline V gene data show CDR1 as MDHEN and CDR2 as SYDVKM. The trim removed 8 bases at V and 4 bases at J, leaving 7 bases unmatched. The CDR3 DNA is TGTGCCAGCGACGGACAGGGAGAAAATCAGCCCCAGCATTTT. Protein product: CASDGQGENQPQHF.

This chain joins TRBV28 and TRBJ2-7; D is uncertain. V was cut by 4 bases and J by 6 bases, with 7 bases left in between. Germline V lookup: CDR1 MDHEN, CDR2 SYDVKM. This CDR3 is 11 amino acids long. The CDR3 region is CASSSPAEQYF. The CDR3 nucleotides read TGTGCCAGCAGTTCTCCTGCCGAGCAGTACTTC.

The V and J genes are TRBV30 and TRBJ2-2, with D perhaps TRBD1 (6 bases). The CDR3 has 17 residues. Looked up from germline, CDR1 is GTSNPN and CDR2 is SVGIG (reference sequence). Trimming left V 4 bases short and J 5 bases short, with 23 bases between. The CDR3 reads CAWTRPGGRLGTGELFF. For the CDR3, the DNA is TGTGCCTGGACCCGACCTGGGGGCCGCCTTGGAACCGGGGAGCTGTTTTTT.

The chain combines TRBV20-1 with TRBJ2-1; tentatively, D is TRBD2 (5 bases). V lost 7 bases and J lost 5, with 9 bases in between. This CDR3 is 11 amino acids long. The germline V gene encodes CDR1 DFQATT and CDR2 SNEGSKA (reference sequence). The CDR3: CSDGRDNEQFF. CDR3 coding DNA: TGCAGTGACGGGCGGGACAATGAGCAGTTCTTC.

The rearrangement joins TRBV5-4 to TRBJ2-4; 8 positions agree with TRBD1. V gave up 2 bases and J gave up 1 base; unmatched junction bases: 5. This CDR3 has 16 residues. Germline CDR1 SGHNT, CDR2 YYREEE (reference sequence). The DNA for the CDR3 is TGTGCCAGCAGCTTTACAGGGGGGAGGGCCAAAAACATTCAGTACTTC. This codes for CASSFTGGRAKNIQYF.

The genes are TRBV5-6 and TRBJ2-7; D is ambiguous. Trimming left V 0 bases short and J 2 bases short, with 3 bases between. The germline V gene encodes CDR1 SGHDT and CDR2 YYEEEE. The CDR3 covers 12 residues. The CDR3 DNA reads as TGTGCCAGCAGCTTGGGGGCCTACGAGCAGTACTTC. This encodes CASSLGAYEQYF.

This clone was found once. The chain combines TRBV6-5 with TRBJ2-5; D possibly matches TRBD1 or TRBD2 (6 bases each). The CDR3 loop spans 14 amino acids. V lost 4 bases and J 0 bases, leaving 9 bases between the germline ends. The V gene's germline CDR1 is MNHEY and CDR2 SVGAGI. The CDR3: CASSWGDNQETQYF. CDR3 bases: TGTGCCAGCAGTTGGGGGGACAACCAAGAGACCCAGTACTTC.

The gene calls are TRBV28 and TRBJ2-4; possibly TRBD2 for D (6 bases). Trimming pared 1 base from V and 8 bases from J, leaving 9 bases between. This CDR3 is 13 amino acids long. Germline CDR1 and CDR2: MDHEN and SYDVKM. The CDR3 sequence: CASSLFREDIQYF. CDR3 bases: TGTGCCAGCAGTTTATTCAGGGAGGACATTCAGTACTTC.

This chain connects TRBV19 to TRBJ2-4; possibly TRBD1 or TRBD2 for D (6 bases each). This CDR3 is 16 amino acids long. Germline V gene lookup returns CDR1 LNHDA and CDR2 SQIVND (reference sequence). The V end was cut by 5 bases, the J end by 0 bases, with 14 bases between. The CDR3 reads CASSRRDIIAKNIQYF. CDR3 coding DNA: TGTGCCAGTAGTCGGCGGGACATCATAGCCAAAAACATTCAGTACTTC.

This chain connects TRBV15 to TRBJ2-1; 7 positions agree with TRBD2. The CDR3 length is 16 residues. The J segment lost 9 bases and the V segment lost 2 bases, leaving 13 bases of the junction unmatched. Germline V lookup: CDR1 LNHNV, CDR2 YYDKDF (reference sequence). DNA of the CDR3: TGTGCCACCAGCAGACCCGGACTAGAACGCCTCGGTGAGCAGTTCTTC. It yields the protein CATSRPGLERLGEQFF.

The V and J genes are TRBV6-1 and TRBJ2-1; 7 positions match TRBD2. V dropped 8 bases and J dropped 0; count of bases not matched to a gene: 7. The germline gives CDR1 MNHNS, CDR2 SASEGT. The CDR3 totals 15 residues. The CDR3, as DNA: TGTGCCAGCCGTAAAGGCGGGAGCTCCTACAATGAGCAGTTCTTC. This codes for CASRKGGSSYNEQFF.

The V and J genes are TRBV5-1 and TRBJ1-2; tentative D call: TRBD1 (6 bases). The CDR3 is 15 amino acids. Germline CDR1 and CDR2: SGHRS and YFSETQ. The V and J ends lost 5 bases and 4 bases respectively, with 18 bases between them. The CDR3 DNA reads as TGCGCCAGCAGACCGGACAGTTCAATGCCCTATGGCTACACCTTC. It is translated as CASRPDSSMPYGYTF. The entire variable domain, with the rest obtained from reference TRBV5-1 and TRBJ1-2, is as follows: KAGVTQTPRYLIKTRGQQVTLSCSPISGHRSVSWYQQTPGQGLQFLFEYFSETQRNKGNFPGRFSGRQFSNSRSEMNVSTLELGDSALYLCASRPDSSMPYGYTFGSGTRLTVV.

This sequence joins TRBV28 and TRBJ2-7, with 9 bases matching TRBD1. Germline V CDR1 and CDR2: MDHEN, SYDVKM. V dropped 6 bases and J dropped 6; count of bases not matched to a gene: 9. The CDR3 is 14 residues long. The CDR3 protein is CASRSGQGRLEQYF. The CDR3 DNA is TGTGCCAGCAGGTCTGGACAGGGGCGCCTCGAGCAGTACTTC.

The chain combines TRBV2 with TRBJ2-5; the D call may be TRBD1 or TRBD2 (5 bases each). Germline lookup yields CDR1 SNHLY and CDR2 FYNNEI. V lost 1 base, J lost 4 bases, and 16 bases lay in between. This CDR3 contains 16 residues. The CDR3 is CASSEGGVSGGETQYF. CDR3 nucleotides: TGTGCCAGCAGTGAAGGAGGGGTGAGTGGTGGAGAGACCCAGTACTTC.

The gene calls are TRBV28 and TRBJ2-7; D is uncertain. The V end lost 5 bases, the J end lost 4 bases, and 9 bases lay between the germline ends. The germline gives CDR1 MDHEN, CDR2 SYDVKM. The CDR3 loop spans 12 amino acids. The chain's CDR3 is CASSTTPYEQYF. The CDR3, as DNA: TGTGCCAGCAGTACTACACCATACGAGCAGTACTTC. Complete variable domain (other parts from reference TRBV28 and TRBJ2-7): DVKVTQSSRYLVKRTGEKVFLECVQDMDHENMFWYRQDPGLGLRLIYFSYDVKMKEKGDIPEGYSVSREKKERFSLILESASTNQTSMYLCASSTTPYEQYFGPGTRLTVT.

The chain carries TRBV10-2 and TRBJ2-7; TRBD2 matches 11 bases. The CDR3 runs 17 residues. The junction had 7 bases not matched to a gene; V was cut back by 0 bases and J by 3 bases. From germline, CDR1 is WSHSY and CDR2 SAAADI. Written as DNA, the CDR3 is TGCGCCAGCAGTGAGTCGGGGACTAGCGGCGAACTCTACGAGCAGTACTTC. Encoded protein: CASSESGTSGELYEQYF.

The V and J genes are TRBV30 and TRBJ2-2, with D tentatively TRBD1 or TRBD2 (6 bases each). This CDR3 comprises 15 residues. Trimming took 5 bases from V and 7 from J, leaving 20 bases between them. The germline V gene has CDR1 GTSNPN and CDR2 SVGIG (reference sequence). The CDR3 sequence: CAWSPKGGKGGELFF. DNA for the CDR3: TGTGCCTGGTCTCCGAAAGGGGGGAAGGGCGGGGAGCTGTTTTTT.

The rearrangement links TRBV5-5 to TRBJ2-5; D remains unclear. This CDR3 contains 14 residues. The V gene lost 6 bases and the J gene lost 0 bases, with 12 bases spanning the gap. Germline values: CDR1 SGHKS, CDR2 YYEKEE (reference sequence). The CDR3 DNA sequence: TGTGCCAGCAAACCGCTAAGAAACCAAGAGACCCAGTACTTC. Translation gives CASKPLRNQETQYF.

The CDR3 reads CASSPIATYEQYF. The CDR3 nucleotides are TGTGCCAGCAGTCCGATAGCCACCTACGAGCAGTACTTC. V usage is TRBV27 and J usage is TRBJ2-7; D is unclear. The CDR3 contains 13 residues. Germline V lookup: CDR1 MNHEY, CDR2 SMNVEV (reference sequence). V was shortened by 5 bases and J by 2 bases, with 10 bases between the two germline ends.

This clone was detected only once. The chain employs TRBV9 and TRBJ2-3, with TRBD2 matching over 10 bases. The CDR3 extends over 16 amino acids. The V gene's germline CDR1 is SGDLS and CDR2 YYNGEE. Trimming took 2 bases from V and 2 from J; bases not matched to a gene: 5. CDR3 sequence reads: CASSVLAGAATDTQYF. CDR3 coding DNA: TGTGCCAGCAGCGTCCTAGCGGGAGCGGCCACAGATACGCAGTATTTT.

This clone was seen once. The junction shows a germline mismatch at one end, possibly a read error. The gene calls are TRBV28 and TRBJ1-3; the match to TRBD1 covers 10 bases. The CDR3 spans 15 residues. The germline gives CDR1 MDHEN, CDR2 SYDVKM. The CDR3 is CASKADRGHGNTIYF. CDR3 DNA: TGTGCAAGCAAGGCTGACAGGGGGCATGGAAACACCATATATTTT.

The chain links TRBV5-6 to TRBJ2-7; perhaps TRBD1 as D (6 bases). The CDR3 loop spans 15 amino acids. Germline CDR1 is SGHDT and CDR2 is YYEEEE. Trimming took off 1 base at V and 5 bases at J, with 16 bases between the two ends. The CDR3 sequence is CASSLQFRGFNEQYF. CDR3 DNA: TGTGCCAGCAGCTTGCAGTTCAGGGGCTTCAACGAGCAGTACTTC.

V is TRBV29-1 and J is TRBJ2-7, with TRBD1 matching over 10 bases. CDR1 SQVTM and CDR2 ANQGSEA come from the germline V gene. After removal of 7 bases from V and 6 bases from J, the junction contained 12 bases not matched to a gene. The CDR3 contains 14 residues. The CDR3 DNA reads as TGCAGCGCCAGACAGGGGGCCCTTGTTGGCGAGCAGTACTTC. Translating it yields CSARQGALVGEQYF.

The chain carries TRBV4-2 and TRBJ1-1; maybe TRBD1 (5 bases). Trimming removed 1 base from V and 4 bases from J, with 10 bases in between. The CDR3 sequence is 14 residues long. In germline, CDR1 is LGHNA, CDR2 YNFKEQ. This CDR3 is CASSQVGGGTEAFF. As DNA, the CDR3 is TGTGCCAGCAGCCAAGTTGGGGGAGGCACTGAAGCTTTCTTT.

This clone has a handful of counts. The chain is built from TRBV7-9 and TRBJ2-7; 10 nucleotides line up with TRBD1. Germline V gene lookup returns CDR1 SEHNR and CDR2 FQNEAQ (reference sequence). This CDR3 is 15 amino acids long. Trimming removed 8 bases from V and 2 bases from J; junction bases left unmatched: 9. CDR3 in DNA: TGTGCCAGCCAAAATGGGGACAGGGGAACCTACGAGCAGTACTTC. Translating it yields CASQNGDRGTYEQYF.

This clone is a singleton in its sample. V usage is TRBV7-8 and J usage is TRBJ1-1, with TRBD1 identical over 7 bases. The CDR3 totals 16 residues. The germline gives CDR1 SGHVS, CDR2 FQNEAQ. Trimming cost V 7 bases and J 5 bases; bases outside gene matches: 16. For the CDR3, the DNA is TGTGCCAGCACCCAGCTTCGGGTGACAGGGCGAACTGAAGCTTTCTTT. Its translation: CASTQLRVTGRTEAFF.

This chain uses TRBV21-1 with TRBJ2-6; TRBD1, the D gene given by the table, was not confirmed from the DNA. TRBV21-1 is a documented pseudogene. The CDR3 runs 19 residues. CDR3 sequence (DNA): TGTGCCAGCAGGGTTCGCACAGGGGCCGAGATCTCTGGGGCCAACGTCCTGACTTTC. It specifies CASRVRTGAEISGANVLTF.